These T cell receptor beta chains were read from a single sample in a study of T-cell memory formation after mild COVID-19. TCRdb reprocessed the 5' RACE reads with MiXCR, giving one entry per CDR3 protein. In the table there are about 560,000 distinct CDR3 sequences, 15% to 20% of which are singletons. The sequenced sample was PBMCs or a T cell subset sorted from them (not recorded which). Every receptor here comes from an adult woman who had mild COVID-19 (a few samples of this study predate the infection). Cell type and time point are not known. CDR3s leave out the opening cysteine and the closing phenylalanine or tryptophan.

CDR3: ASSVDREGTEAF; J: TRBJ1-1; length: 12; V: TRBV4-3
CDR3: ASRQGEGMNTEAF; J: TRBJ1-1; length: 13; V: TRBV12-3/TRBV12-4
CDR3: ASSLAQGFTGELF; J: TRBJ2-2; length: 13; V: TRBV7-2
CDR3: AWSVLPRNAEAF; J: TRBJ1-1; length: 12; V: TRBV30
CDR3: ASSWRGREPQH; J: TRBJ1-5; length: 11; V: TRBV19
CDR3: ASSWGDTEAF; J: TRBJ1-1; length: 10; V: TRBV12-3/TRBV12-4
CDR3: ASSLAFASHGYT; J: TRBJ1-2; length: 12; V: TRBV5-1
CDR3: ASSLRSATANYGYT; J: TRBJ1-2; length: 14; V: TRBV5-4
CDR3: ATSDSYQETQY; J: TRBJ2-5; length: 11; V: TRBV24-1
CDR3: SALTGTGKDEQY; J: TRBJ2-7; length: 12; V: TRBV20-1
CDR3: ATSDLLGAPGELF; J: TRBJ2-2; length: 13; V: TRBV24-1
CDR3: ATSDRGQRINTQY; J: TRBJ2-3; length: 13; V: TRBV24-1
CDR3: ASSLPGTGYNEQF; J: TRBJ2-1; length: 13; V: TRBV6-2/TRBV6-3
CDR3: SAIVPYGYT; J: TRBJ1-2; length: 9; V: TRBV20-1
CDR3: ASSLVAGGSTQY; J: TRBJ2-3; length: 12; V: TRBV5-1
CDR3: ASSAPHSYEQY; J: TRBJ2-7; length: 11; V: TRBV9
CDR3: ASSLGGIIERERPQETQY; J: TRBJ2-5; length: 18; V: TRBV28
CDR3: ASSFRGLNYGYT; J: TRBJ1-2; length: 12; V: TRBV12-3/TRBV12-4
CDR3: ASLSSGVGGDTQY; J: TRBJ2-3; length: 13; V: TRBV6-1
CDR3: ASSLEAGLRYNEQF; J: TRBJ2-1; length: 14; V: TRBV11-3
CDR3: ASSSLTGVITEAF; J: TRBJ1-1; length: 13; V: TRBV12-3/TRBV12-4
CDR3: SARGTGGTWGHEQF; J: TRBJ2-1; length: 14; V: TRBV20-1
CDR3: ASQIQGNSPLH; J: TRBJ1-6; length: 11; V: TRBV7-2
CDR3: ASDPFGTGAYGYT; J: TRBJ1-2; length: 13; V: TRBV19
CDR3: ATSDLLTREQY; J: TRBJ2-7; length: 11; V: TRBV24-1
CDR3: ASTWGAGIQY; J: TRBJ2-4; length: 10; V: TRBV12-3/TRBV12-4
CDR3: ASSHGASGGNIQY; J: TRBJ2-4; length: 13; V: TRBV7-6
CDR3: ASSVGSGTGEDEQF; J: TRBJ2-1; length: 14; V: TRBV9
CDR3: ASSPGGVALDEQY; J: TRBJ2-7; length: 13; V: TRBV27
CDR3: AWSGQGSRADTQY; J: TRBJ2-3; length: 13; V: TRBV30
CDR3: ASSTWTGGGETQY; J: TRBJ2-5; length: 13; V: TRBV19
CDR3: SARDWDRGPVANSPLH; J: TRBJ1-6; length: 16; V: TRBV20-1
CDR3: ASSYSPGNTIY; J: TRBJ1-3; length: 11; V: TRBV6-5
CDR3: ASSLGPGDYGYT; J: TRBJ1-2; length: 12; V: TRBV7-2
CDR3: ASSQEAETWQETQY; J: TRBJ2-5; length: 14; V: TRBV9
CDR3: ASSQATGTGNTYEQY; J: TRBJ2-7; length: 15; V: TRBV4-1
CDR3: ASSLYGVEGYGYT; J: TRBJ1-2; length: 13; V: TRBV7-9
CDR3: ASSLVAGGVETQY; J: TRBJ2-5; length: 13; V: TRBV7-2
CDR3: ASSRDSGANVLT; J: TRBJ2-6; length: 12; V: TRBV12-3/TRBV12-4
CDR3: ASSLGGGTGEQY; J: TRBJ2-7; length: 12; V: TRBV5-1
CDR3: ASSLGRDYGYT; J: TRBJ1-2; length: 11; V: TRBV12-3/TRBV12-4
CDR3: ASQLGEGSYEQY; J: TRBJ2-7; length: 12; V: TRBV12-3/TRBV12-4
CDR3: ASSLVSNSANYGYT; J: TRBJ1-2; length: 14; V: TRBV7-2
CDR3: ASRTSRDRATDDYGYT; J: TRBJ1-2; length: 16; V: TRBV6-6
CDR3: ASKWEGDYGYT; J: TRBJ1-2; length: 11; V: TRBV5-1
CDR3: ASSLELAGAIHEQY; J: TRBJ2-7; length: 14; V: TRBV7-2